This T cell receptor (beta chain) was captured in a study of blood T cells in healthy people across ages. The CDR3 has 13 residues. The germline V gene has CDR1 SGHTA and CDR2 FQGNSA. V shed 4 bases and J 9 bases; nucleotides not matched to a gene: 6. Alongside a J-beta primer mix, a sample-barcoded 5' primer served in a second PCR lasting roughly 6 to 11 cycles. TCRdb reprocessed the 5' RACE reads with MiXCR, giving one entry per CDR3 protein. Found here are about 800,000 distinct CDR3 sequences, 46% of them singletons; the top ten hold approximately 18%. The material sequenced was blood. This receptor was identified in a man older than 75 in good health. The rearrangement uses TRBV7-2 and TRBJ2-1; 7 nucleotides match TRBD2. In DNA form, the CDR3 reads TGTGCCAGCAGCTATGAGCGGGGCTTTGAGCAGTTCTTC. Amino acids: CASSYERGFEQFF.